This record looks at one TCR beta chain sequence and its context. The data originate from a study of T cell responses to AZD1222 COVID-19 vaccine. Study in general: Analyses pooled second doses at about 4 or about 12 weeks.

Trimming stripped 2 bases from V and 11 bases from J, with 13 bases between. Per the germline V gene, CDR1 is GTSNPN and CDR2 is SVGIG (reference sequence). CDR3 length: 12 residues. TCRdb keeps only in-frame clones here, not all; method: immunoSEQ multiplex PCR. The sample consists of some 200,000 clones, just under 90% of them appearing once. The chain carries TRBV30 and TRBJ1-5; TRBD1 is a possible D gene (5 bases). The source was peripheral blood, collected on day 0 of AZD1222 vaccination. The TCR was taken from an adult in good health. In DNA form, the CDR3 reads TGTGCCTGGAGTCCGGGAGACAGCGCCCAGCATTTT. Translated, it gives CAWSPGDSAQHF.